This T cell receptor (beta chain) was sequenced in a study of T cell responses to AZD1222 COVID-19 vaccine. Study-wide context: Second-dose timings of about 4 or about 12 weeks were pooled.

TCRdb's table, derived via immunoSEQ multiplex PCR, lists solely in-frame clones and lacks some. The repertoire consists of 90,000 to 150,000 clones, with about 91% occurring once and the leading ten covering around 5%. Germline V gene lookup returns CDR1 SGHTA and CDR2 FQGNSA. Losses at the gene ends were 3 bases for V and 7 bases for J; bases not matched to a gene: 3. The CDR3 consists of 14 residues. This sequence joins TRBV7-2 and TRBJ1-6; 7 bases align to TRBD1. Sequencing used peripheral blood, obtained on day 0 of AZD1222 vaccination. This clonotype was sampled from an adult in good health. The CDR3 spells CASSFQGGNSPLHF. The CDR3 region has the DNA TGTGCCAGCAGCTTCCAGGGGGGGAATTCACCCCTCCACTTT. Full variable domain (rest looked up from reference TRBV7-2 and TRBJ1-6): GAGVSQSPSNKVTEKGKDVELRCDPISGHTALYWYRQSLGQGLEFLIYFQGNSAPDKSGLPSDRFSAERTGGSVSTLTIQRTQQEDSAVYLCASSFQGGNSPLHFGNGTRLTVT.